This record concerns one T cell receptor beta chain sequence. Antigen specificity is unknown. Possible read error: a much larger clone is one base away. The entry originates in a study of tumor and adjacent non-tumor tissue in lung cancer. This CDR3 is 13 amino acids long. Trimming pared 7 bases from V and 4 bases from J, leaving 15 bases between. Germline CDR1 is DFQATT and CDR2 is SNEGSKA (reference sequence). General study findings and limits: Shorter survival was associated with higher TCR diversity in tumors. Normal lung showed higher cumulative top 100 clone frequency than tumor. Compared with tumor, normal lung showed significantly lower TCR diversity.

This sample's RNA came from whole unsorted tissue. Donors were chemotherapy-naive, newly diagnosed lung cancer surgical patients in China, August–late 2014. A modified ARM-PCR protocol with three rounds of nested PCR amplified TCRbeta. Each CDR3 protein is one row after TCRdb ran MiXCR on the multiplex PCR reads. The data show some 77,000 distinct CDR3 sequences, with about two thirds seen just once and over 9.5% held by the top ten. The sequencing sample was made of lung tumor tissue. The chain joins TRBV20-1 to TRBJ2-3, with D maybe TRBD2 (5 bases). The receptor was isolated from a woman between 65 and 79 years old with non-small cell lung cancer. The CDR3 DNA is TGCAGTGTTAGTTATCTAGCCCCAGATACGCAGTATTTT. As protein: CSVSYLAPDTQYF.